This entry is about one T cell receptor beta chain. The table came from immunoSEQ multiplex PCR; TCRdb's copy has only in-frame clones and leaves some out. The sample has 2 million to 2.5 million clones; approximately 95% are singletons. This sample stems from a study of shared clonotypes between healthy human individuals. The V end lost 1 base, the J end lost 0 bases, and 9 bases lay between the germline ends. Germline values: CDR1 SGHNT, CDR2 YYREEE (reference sequence). The CDR3 extends over 15 amino acids. This chain connects TRBV5-4 to TRBJ2-3; D perhaps matches TRBD2 (5 bases). This receptor was taken from a man between 18 and 35 years old in good health. Some clones in this sample may be carry-over from other donors' samples. Sequencing was performed on naive CD4+ T cells from PBMCs. Documented subset: CD45RA+ positively selected. The CDR3 coding sequence is TGTGCCAGCAGCTTGCTTCCGGGGAGCACAGATACGCAGTATTTT. Protein product: CASSLLPGSTDTQYF.